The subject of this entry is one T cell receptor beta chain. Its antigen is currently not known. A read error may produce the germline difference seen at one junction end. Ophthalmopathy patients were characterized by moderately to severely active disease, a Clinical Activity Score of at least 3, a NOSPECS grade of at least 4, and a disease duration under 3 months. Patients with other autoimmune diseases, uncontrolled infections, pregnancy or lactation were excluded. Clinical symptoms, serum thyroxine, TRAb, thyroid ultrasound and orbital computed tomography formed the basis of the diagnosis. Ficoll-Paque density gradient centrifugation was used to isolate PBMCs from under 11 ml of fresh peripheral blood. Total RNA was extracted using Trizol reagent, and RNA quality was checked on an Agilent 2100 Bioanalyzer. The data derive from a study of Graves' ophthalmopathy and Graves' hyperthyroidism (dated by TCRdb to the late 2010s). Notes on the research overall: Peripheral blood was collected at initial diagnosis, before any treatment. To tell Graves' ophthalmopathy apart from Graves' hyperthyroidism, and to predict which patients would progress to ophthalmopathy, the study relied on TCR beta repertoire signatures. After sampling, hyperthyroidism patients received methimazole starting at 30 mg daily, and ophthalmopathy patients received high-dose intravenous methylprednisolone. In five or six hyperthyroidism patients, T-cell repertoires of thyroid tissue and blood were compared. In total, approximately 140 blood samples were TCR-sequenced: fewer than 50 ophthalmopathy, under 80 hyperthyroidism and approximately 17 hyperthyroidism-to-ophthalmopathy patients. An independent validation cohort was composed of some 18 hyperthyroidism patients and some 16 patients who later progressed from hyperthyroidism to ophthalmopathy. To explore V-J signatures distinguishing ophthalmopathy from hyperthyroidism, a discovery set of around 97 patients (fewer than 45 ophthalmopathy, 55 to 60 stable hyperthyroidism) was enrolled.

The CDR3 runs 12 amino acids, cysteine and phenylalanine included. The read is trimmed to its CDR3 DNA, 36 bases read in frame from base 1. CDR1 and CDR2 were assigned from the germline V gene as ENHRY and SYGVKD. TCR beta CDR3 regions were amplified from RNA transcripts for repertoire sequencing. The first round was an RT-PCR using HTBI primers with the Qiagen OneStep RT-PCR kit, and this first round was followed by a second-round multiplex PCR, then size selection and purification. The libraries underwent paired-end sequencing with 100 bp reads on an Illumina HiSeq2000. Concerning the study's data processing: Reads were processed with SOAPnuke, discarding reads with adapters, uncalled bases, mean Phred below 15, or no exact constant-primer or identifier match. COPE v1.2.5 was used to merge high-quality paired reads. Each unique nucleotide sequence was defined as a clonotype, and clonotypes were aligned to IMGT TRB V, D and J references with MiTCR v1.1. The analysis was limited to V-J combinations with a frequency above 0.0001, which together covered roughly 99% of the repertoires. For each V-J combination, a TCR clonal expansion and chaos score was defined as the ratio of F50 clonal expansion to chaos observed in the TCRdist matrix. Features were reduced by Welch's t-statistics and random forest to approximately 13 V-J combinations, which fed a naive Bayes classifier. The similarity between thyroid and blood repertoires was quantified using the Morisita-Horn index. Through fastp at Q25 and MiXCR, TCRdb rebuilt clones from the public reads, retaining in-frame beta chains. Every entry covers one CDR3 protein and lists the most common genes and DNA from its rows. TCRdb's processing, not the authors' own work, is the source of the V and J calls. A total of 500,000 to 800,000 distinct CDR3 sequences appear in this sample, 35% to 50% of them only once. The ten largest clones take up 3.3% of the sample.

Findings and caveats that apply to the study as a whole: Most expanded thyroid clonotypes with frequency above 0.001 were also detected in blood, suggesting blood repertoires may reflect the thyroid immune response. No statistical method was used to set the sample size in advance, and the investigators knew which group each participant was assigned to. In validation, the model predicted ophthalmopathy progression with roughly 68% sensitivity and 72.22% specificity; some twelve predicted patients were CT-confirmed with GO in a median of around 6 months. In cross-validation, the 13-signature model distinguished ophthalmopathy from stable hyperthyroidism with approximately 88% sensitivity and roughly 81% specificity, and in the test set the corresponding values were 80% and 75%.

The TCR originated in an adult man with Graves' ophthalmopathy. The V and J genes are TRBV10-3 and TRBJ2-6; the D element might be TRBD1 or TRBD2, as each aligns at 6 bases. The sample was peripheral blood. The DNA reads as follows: TGTGCCATCAGTGAACCTACAGGGACTCCAGCTTTC. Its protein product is CAISEPTGTPAF.